The entry that follows covers one T cell receptor (beta chain) sequence. Its antigen remains unidentified. Base-call qualities are not available, and no considerably larger clone is one nucleotide away. The germline V gene encodes CDR1 DFQATT and CDR2 SNEGSKA (reference sequence). Inclusive of the bounding cysteine and phenylalanine, the CDR3 is 12 residues long. The only DNA kept is the CDR3, 36 bases in frame from the first base. For this chain, trimming is 3 bases at the V end and 7 bases at the J end, and the number of junction bases without a gene match is 2. This entry is derived from a study of CD8 T cells in ankylosing spondylitis (dated by TCRdb to 2016 to 2017). Regarding the study in general: T cell receptor beta repertoires were profiled in healthy donors and ankylosing spondylitis patients so that disease-linked TCR variants could be found. In total, the full study cohort was made up of roughly 110 healthy donors and about two dozen ankylosing spondylitis patients. Peripheral blood samples were taken, and synovial fluid was additionally collected from ankylosing spondylitis patients. On the study overall, not on this receptor specifically: The disease-linked clones had a CD8+ phenotype and were found at relatively low frequencies in peripheral blood. Significant enrichment of the disease-linked clones was reported in matched synovial fluid samples from ankylosing spondylitis patients. Some of the motif variants had been reported before in the synovial fluid and blood of reactive arthritis patients, a finding that suggests common disease-initiation mechanisms. Blood from ankylosing spondylitis patients appeared to be characterized by a TCR beta motif made up of seven or eight highly homologous amino acid variants.

Sequencing took place on an Illumina HiSeq 2500. Quantitative 5'-RACE with molecular barcodes was used to prepare TCR beta libraries. The source study handled its data this way. To identify disease-linked TCR variants, a new computational method was used, one built on a probabilistic model of VDJ rearrangement. The public reads were reanalyzed by TCRdb: fastp trimming at Q25, MiXCR alignment, in-frame beta chains only. Each CDR3 protein gets just one entry, which takes the most common genes and DNA from the rows behind it. For this entry, the V and J calls and clone size follow TCRdb and not the study's own pipeline. Within this sample are approximately 540,000 distinct CDR3 sequences, with approximately 11% of them counted one time only. The biggest ten clones account for 6.8% of the sample.

The sequencing sample was made of blood, either unsorted or a sorted T cell fraction (not recorded which). Recombination connected TRBV20-1 to TRBJ2-4, and TRBD2 matches 8 of the central bases. This clonotype originated in a male donor with ankylosing spondylitis. At the DNA level, the sequence is TGCAGTGCTAGCGGGGGGGGGAACATTCAGTACTTC. Its coded protein is CSASGGGNIQYF.